This T cell receptor beta chain was recovered during a study of blood T cell repertoires in COVID-19. Overall study context: Some COVID-19 samples were acute and others convalescent; all came from the United States, Italy and Spain.

Clinical history as reported by participants underpinned cohort assignment. Those designated as exposed participants met a COVID-19 case within 2 weeks before study entry. This CDR3 has 18 amino acids. The V and J ends lost 2 bases and 2 bases, in that order; junction bases with no gene match: 10. CDR1 is LGHNT, CDR2 FRNRAP, per germline. In the original processing: From reference gene primer amplification, estimates of nucleated cell counts were derived. Produced via immunoSEQ multiplex PCR; TCRdb's table is partial and in-frame only. D and trimming come from the DNA, and the V and J calls and clone size come from that table. The sample has 350,000 or so clones, roughly 90% seen once; the top ten hold about 0.94%.

This clonotype was sampled from a young woman who had been exposed to COVID-19. V and J are TRBV12-5 and TRBJ2-2; 8 bases are shared with TRBD1. Sequenced: PBMCs or T cells enriched from blood (not recorded which). CDR3 residues: CASGLRYRTGINTGELFF. CDR3 nucleotides: TGTGCTAGTGGTTTGAGATATCGGACAGGGATTAACACCGGGGAGCTGTTTTTT.